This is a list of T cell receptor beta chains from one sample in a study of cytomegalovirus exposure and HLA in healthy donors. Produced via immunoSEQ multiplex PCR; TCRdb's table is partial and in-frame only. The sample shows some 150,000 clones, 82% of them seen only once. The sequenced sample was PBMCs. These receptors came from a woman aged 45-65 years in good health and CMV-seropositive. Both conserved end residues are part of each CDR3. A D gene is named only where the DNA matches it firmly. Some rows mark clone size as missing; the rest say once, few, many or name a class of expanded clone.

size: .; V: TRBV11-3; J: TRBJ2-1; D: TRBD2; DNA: TGTGCCAGCAGCTCCGGAACCCTTAGCGGGGGGGATTACAATGAGCAGTTCTTC; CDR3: CASSSGTLSGGDYNEQFF
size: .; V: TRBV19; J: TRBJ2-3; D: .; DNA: TGTGCCAGTAGTCCAGGACAGACCACAGATACGCAGTATTTT; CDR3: CASSPGQTTDTQYF
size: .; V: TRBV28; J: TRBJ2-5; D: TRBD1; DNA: TGTGCCAGCAGTTTAGCCGGGACAGGGAGAGAGACCCAGTACTTC; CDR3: CASSLAGTGRETQYF
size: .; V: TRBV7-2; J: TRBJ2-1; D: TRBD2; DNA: TGTGCCAGCAGCGACGGGACTAGCTACAATGAGCAGTTCTTC; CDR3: CASSDGTSYNEQFF
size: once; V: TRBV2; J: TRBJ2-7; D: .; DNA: TGTGCCAGTACGGGTCGCTACGAGCAGTACTTC; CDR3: CASTGRYEQYF
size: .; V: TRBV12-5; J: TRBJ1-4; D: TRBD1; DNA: TGTGCTAGCAGGGGGCTGGTCGGGGAAAAACTGTTTTTT; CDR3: CASRGLVGEKLFF
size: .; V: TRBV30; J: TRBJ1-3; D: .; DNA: TGTGCCTGGAGTGGAGAATCGGGACTGCTCTCTGGAAACACCATATATTTT; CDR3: CAWSGESGLLSGNTIYF
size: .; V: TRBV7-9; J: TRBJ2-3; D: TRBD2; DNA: TGTGCCAGCAGCTTAGGTTTGATGCGGGGGGGCCATTCAGATACGCAGTATTTT; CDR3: CASSLGLMRGGHSDTQYF
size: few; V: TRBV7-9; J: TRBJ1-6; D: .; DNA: TGTGCCAGCAGCCCCGAGGGTTCACGTCCGAATTCACCCCTCCACTTT; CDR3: CASSPEGSRPNSPLHF
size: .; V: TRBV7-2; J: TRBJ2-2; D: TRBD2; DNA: TGTGCCAGCAGCTTAATTAGGGCGGGGGGGAACACCGGGGAGCTGTTTTTT; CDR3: CASSLIRAGGNTGELFF
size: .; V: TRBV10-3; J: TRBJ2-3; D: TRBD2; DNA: TGTGCCATCAGTGGTAGCGGGGCGAACACAGATACGCAGTATTTT; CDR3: CAISGSGANTDTQYF
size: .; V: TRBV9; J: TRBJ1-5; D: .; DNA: TGTGCCAGCAGCGTAGCAGGGGTGAGCAATCAGCCCCAGCATTTT; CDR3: CASSVAGVSNQPQHF
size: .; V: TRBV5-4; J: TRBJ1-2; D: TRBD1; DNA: TGTGCCAGCAGCTCGCAGGGGGGTAGTGGCTACACCTTC; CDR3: CASSSQGGSGYTF
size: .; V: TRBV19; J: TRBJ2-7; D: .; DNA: TGTGCCAGTAGTGCCACGGACAGCTACGAGCAGTACTTC; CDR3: CASSATDSYEQYF
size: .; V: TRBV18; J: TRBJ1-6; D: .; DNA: TGTGCCAGCTCACCTTCGAAGGGGCAGGATTCACCCCTCCACTTT; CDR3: CASSPSKGQDSPLHF
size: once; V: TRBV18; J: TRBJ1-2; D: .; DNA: TGTGCCAGCTCACCGCCAGCCGGAGCTAACTATGGCTACACCTTC; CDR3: CASSPPAGANYGYTF
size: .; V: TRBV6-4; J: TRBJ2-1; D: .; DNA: TGTGCCAGCAGTGAGACGTCCAGGACTAAGAGCTCCTACAATGAGCAGTTCTTC; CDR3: CASSETSRTKSSYNEQFF
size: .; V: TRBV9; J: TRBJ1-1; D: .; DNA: TGTGCCAGCAGCGTAGAACCAGGGCGGATGAACACTGAAGCTTTCTTT; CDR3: CASSVEPGRMNTEAFF
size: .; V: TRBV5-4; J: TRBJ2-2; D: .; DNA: TGTGCCAGCAGCTTGGTGGGCGGCAGGGGGGACACCGGGGAGCTGTTTTTT; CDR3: CASSLVGGRGDTGELFF
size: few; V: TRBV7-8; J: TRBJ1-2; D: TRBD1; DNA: TGTGCCAGCAGCCCGACAGGGGCTAACTATGGCTACACCTTC; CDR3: CASSPTGANYGYTF
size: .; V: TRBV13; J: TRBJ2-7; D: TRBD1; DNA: TGTGCCAGCAGCTTTAGGACAGGGGACCACGAGCAGTACTTC; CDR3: CASSFRTGDHEQYF
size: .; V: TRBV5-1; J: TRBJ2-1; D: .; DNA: TGCGCCAGCAGCTTCCTGACAGGATCCTACAATGAGCAGTTCTTC; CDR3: CASSFLTGSYNEQFF
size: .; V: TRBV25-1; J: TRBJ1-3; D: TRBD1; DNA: TGTGCCAGCAGTAAAACCGGGACAGGGGTAAACACCATATATTTT; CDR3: CASSKTGTGVNTIYF
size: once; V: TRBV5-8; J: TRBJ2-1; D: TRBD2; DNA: TGTGCCAGCAGCTCAGGACTAGCGGGGACCAATGAGCAGTTCTTC; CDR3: CASSSGLAGTNEQFF
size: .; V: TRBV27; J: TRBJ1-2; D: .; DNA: TGTGCCAGCAGTGCCTTGGGAGTCTATGGCTACACCTTC; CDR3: CASSALGVYGYTF
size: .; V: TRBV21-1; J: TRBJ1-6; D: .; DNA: TGTGCCAGCAGCAAAGGGAGGGGGACAGGCGGTATCACCCTCCACTTT; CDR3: CASSKGRGTGGITLHF
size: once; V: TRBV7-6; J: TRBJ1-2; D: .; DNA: TGTGCCAGCAGCTTATTTTCAGGGGCGAACTATGGCTACACCTTC; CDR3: CASSLFSGANYGYTF
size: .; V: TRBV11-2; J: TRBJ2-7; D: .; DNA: TGTGCCAGCAGCCCGGGACTTTCCTACGAGCAGTACTTC; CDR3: CASSPGLSYEQYF
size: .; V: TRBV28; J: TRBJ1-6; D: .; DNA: TGTGCCAGCAGCTCGGCGACACGGTATAATTCACCCCTCCACTTT; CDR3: CASSSATRYNSPLHF
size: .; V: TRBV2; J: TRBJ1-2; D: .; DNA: TGTGCCGTCGTCCCATTAGACTATGGCTACACCTTC; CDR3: CAVVPLDYGYTF
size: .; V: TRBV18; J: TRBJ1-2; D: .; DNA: TGTGCCAGCTCACCAAATAAGGAGGGACGGGGCTACACCTTC; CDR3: CASSPNKEGRGYTF
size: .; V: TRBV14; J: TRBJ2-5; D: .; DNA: TGTGCCAGCAGCCAGGGGGCGGAGACCCAGTACTTC; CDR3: CASSQGAETQYF
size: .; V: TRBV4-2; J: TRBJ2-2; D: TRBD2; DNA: TGTGCCAGCAGCCCTAAGGCGGGGGGACCGAACACCGGGGAGCTGTTTTTT; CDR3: CASSPKAGGPNTGELFF
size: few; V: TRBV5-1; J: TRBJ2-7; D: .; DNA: TGCGCCAGCAGCTTTTCCGGGCCAGGGCAGGCCTACGAGCAGTACTTC; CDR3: CASSFSGPGQAYEQYF
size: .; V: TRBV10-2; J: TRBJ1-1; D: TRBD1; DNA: TGCGCCACCGGACAGGGGCAAATCGCTGAAGCTTTCTTT; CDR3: CATGQGQIAEAFF
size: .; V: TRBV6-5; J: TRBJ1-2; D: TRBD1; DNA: TGTGCCAGCACCCAAGGGCAGGGGGATCCCTATGGCTACACCTTC; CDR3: CASTQGQGDPYGYTF
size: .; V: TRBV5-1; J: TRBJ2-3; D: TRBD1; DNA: TGCGCCAGCAGTCTGGACAGGGAAGGAGCAGATACGCAGTATTTT; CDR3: CASSLDREGADTQYF
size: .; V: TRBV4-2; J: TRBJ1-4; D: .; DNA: TGTGCCAGCAGCCAAGATCCGGGGAGTGAGGAAAAACTGTTTTTT; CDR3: CASSQDPGSEEKLFF
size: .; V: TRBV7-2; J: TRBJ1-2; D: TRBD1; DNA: TGTGCCAGCAGCTTACGAGGGGGCGCTGATGGCTACACCTTC; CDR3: CASSLRGGADGYTF
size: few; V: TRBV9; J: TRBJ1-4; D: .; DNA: TGTGCCAGCAGCTCTAGTATAGGTGACGGTGAAAAACTGTTTTTT; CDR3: CASSSSIGDGEKLFF
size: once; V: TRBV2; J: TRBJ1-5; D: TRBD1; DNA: TGTGCCAGCACCGGTGACAGGGATGGCAATCAGCCCCAGCATTTT; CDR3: CASTGDRDGNQPQHF
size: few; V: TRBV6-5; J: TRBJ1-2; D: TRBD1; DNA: TGTGCCAGCAGCCGCGGACAGGGATCTGGCTACACCTTC; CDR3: CASSRGQGSGYTF
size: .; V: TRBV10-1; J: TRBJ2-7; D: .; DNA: TGCGCCAGCAGTGAATCAGGTAGCGTCCAACCCTACGAGCAGTACTTC; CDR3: CASSESGSVQPYEQYF
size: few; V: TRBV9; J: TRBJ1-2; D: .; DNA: TGTGCCAGCAGCGTCTCCCAGGGTAACTATGGCTACACCTTC; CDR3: CASSVSQGNYGYTF
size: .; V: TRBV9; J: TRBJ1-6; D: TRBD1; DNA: TGTGCCAGCAGCCCGACAGGGCTTCTAGTTTCACCCCTCCACTTT; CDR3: CASSPTGLLVSPLHF
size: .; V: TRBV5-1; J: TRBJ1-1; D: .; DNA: TGCGCCAGCAGCCGGGATGGTTGGACTGAAGCTTTCTTT; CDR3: CASSRDGWTEAFF
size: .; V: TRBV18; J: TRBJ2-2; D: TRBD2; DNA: TGTGCCAGCTCACAGGGACTAAACACCGGGGAGCTGTTTTTT; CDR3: CASSQGLNTGELFF
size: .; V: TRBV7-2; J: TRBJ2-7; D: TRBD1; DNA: TGTGCCAGCAGCACCCAGACAGGGGCCGCCTACGAGCAGTACTTC; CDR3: CASSTQTGAAYEQYF
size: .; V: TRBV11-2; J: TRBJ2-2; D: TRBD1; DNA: TGTGCCAGCAGCCTAGGGACAGGGGGGACCGGGGAGCTGTTTTTT; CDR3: CASSLGTGGTGELFF
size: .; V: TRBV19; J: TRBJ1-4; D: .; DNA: TGTGCCAGTAGTAGGACGGGAAATGAAAAACTGTTTTTT; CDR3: CASSRTGNEKLFF
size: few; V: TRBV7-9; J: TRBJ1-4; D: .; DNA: TGTGCCAGCAGCCCCCAGGGTGTAGAAGAAAAACTGTTTTTT; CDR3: CASSPQGVEEKLFF
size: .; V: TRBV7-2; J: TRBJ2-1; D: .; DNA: TGTGCCAGCAGCTTACTCGCGGGACGCAATGAGCAGTTCTTC; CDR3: CASSLLAGRNEQFF
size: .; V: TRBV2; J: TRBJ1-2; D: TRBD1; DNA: TGTGCCAGCAGTTTCGGGACAGGGAACTATGGCTACACCTTC; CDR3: CASSFGTGNYGYTF
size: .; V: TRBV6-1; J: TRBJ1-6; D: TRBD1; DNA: TGTGCCAGCAATCCCTTCGACAGGGCGGATTCACCCCTCCACTTT; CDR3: CASNPFDRADSPLHF
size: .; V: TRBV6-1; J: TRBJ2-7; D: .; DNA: TGTGCCAGCAGTGAAGCTTCTTCCTACGAGCAGTACTTC; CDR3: CASSEASSYEQYF
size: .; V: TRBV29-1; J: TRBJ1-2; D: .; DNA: TGCAGCGTTGGCCCCCGAGGTAACTATGGCTACACCTTC; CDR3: CSVGPRGNYGYTF
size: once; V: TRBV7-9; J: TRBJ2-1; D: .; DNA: TGTGCCAGCAGCTCCGCGGGGCCGAGCTCCTACAATGAGCAGTTCTTC; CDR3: CASSSAGPSSYNEQFF
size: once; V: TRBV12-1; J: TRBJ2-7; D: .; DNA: TGTGCCAGCAGCTTCAGGGGTTACGAGCAGTACTTC; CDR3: CASSFRGYEQYF
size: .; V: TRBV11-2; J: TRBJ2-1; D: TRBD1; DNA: TGTGCCAGCAGCTTCAACAGGGGGAACTACAATGAGCAGTTCTTC; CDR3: CASSFNRGNYNEQFF